This TCR beta chain was documented in a study of T-cell reconstitution after alpha-beta-depleted transplantation in children. Trimming shortened V by 7 bases and J by 0 bases, and 7 bases separated the two germline ends. Germline loops: CDR1 MNHEY, CDR2 SVGAGI. The length of the CDR3 is 14 residues. This clonotype came up many times. Preparation of the TCRbeta library used unique molecular identifiers. TCRdb fed the PCR reads into MiXCR, producing one record per CDR3 protein. The table records over 85,000 distinct CDR3 sequences, approximately 10% of them present only once. The chain joins TRBV6-5 to TRBJ1-6; weak D call: TRBD1 (5 bases). The TCR was taken from a human donor who donated a stem cell graft to a child with acute lymphoblastic leukemia. The material was PBMCs from the stem cell graft donor, obtained from the stem cell graft. CDR3 sequence (DNA): TGTGCCAGCAAGCAGGGCTCCTATAATTCACCCCTCCACTTT. It encodes CASKQGSYNSPLHF.